This TCR beta chain was sequenced in a study of OX40 agonist ivuxolimab in advanced cancers. To note about this clone: The antigen remains unidentified.

Profiled with immunoSEQ multiplex PCR; TCRdb holds only in-frame clones, not every one. The sample contains under 75,000 clones, about 88% of which appear only once. General study findings and limits: The specificity for antigen of the expanded peripheral T cells was not determined. Relatively little clonal expansion, among the lowest observed, appeared in partial responders at 0.1-3.0 mg/kg. At 0.1 to 3.0 mg/kg and by week 6, clonal expansion occurred in CD4+ and CD8+ blood T cells.

Looked up from germline, CDR1 is SGHTA and CDR2 is FQGTGA. The trim removed 5 bases at V and 9 bases at J, leaving 5 bases unmatched. This CDR3 has 13 residues. The sequenced sample was CD4+ or CD8+ T cells sorted from blood, obtained in a trial of the OX40 agonist ivuxolimab. The J gene is TRBJ2-1, the V gene TRBV7-3, with 9 bases matching TRBD1. This clonotype was sampled from an adult with an advanced solid tumor such as melanoma, head and neck, liver or kidney cancer. CDR3 nucleotides: TGTGCCAGCAGCGTACAGGGGGCGCGTGAGCAGTTCTTC. Protein: CASSVQGAREQFF.